This entry concerns a single TCR beta chain. The data belong to a study of blood T cell repertoires in COVID-19. Study-level background: Acute and convalescent COVID-19 specimens originated in the United States, Italy and Spain.

The V gene's germline CDR1 is GTSNPN and CDR2 SVGIG (reference sequence). V was shortened by 3 bases and J by 4 bases, with 7 bases between the two germline ends. The CDR3 runs to 12 residues. TCRdb's table, derived via immunoSEQ multiplex PCR, lists solely in-frame clones and lacks some. The sample yields 100,000 to 150,000 clones, around 82% seen once. Sequencing was performed on peripheral blood. The sequence came from a man between 25 and 39 years old with COVID-19, enrolled during active disease. The genes are TRBV30 and TRBJ2-4, with D tentatively TRBD1 (6 bases). CDR3 in amino acids: CAWRGGKNIQYF. The DNA for the CDR3 is TGTGCCTGGAGAGGGGGTAAAAACATTCAGTACTTC.